A single sample gave rise to the 9 T cell receptor beta chains below, sequenced in a study of OX40 agonist ivuxolimab in advanced cancers. The protocol used for the library was the immunoSEQ multiplex PCR assay. As stored in TCRdb, this immuneACCESS dataset retains in-frame rearrangements with V and J assigned. A fraction of the clones does not appear; measured against another copy, unresolved V genes explain less than half of the discrepancy, and the remainder lacks a known reason. The sample contains under 90,000 clones, 85% to 90% of them found a single time. Over 2.5% of the sample goes to the ten largest clones. The specimen was CD4+ or CD8+ T cells sorted from blood, collected in a trial of the OX40 agonist ivuxolimab. The source is an adult with an advanced solid tumor such as melanoma, head and neck, liver or kidney cancer.

The chain joins TRBV29-1 to TRBJ1-1; the match to TRBD1 covers 9 bases. After removal of 5 bases from V and 2 bases from J, the junction contained 3 bases not matched to a gene. Germline-derived CDR1 and CDR2 are SQVTM and ANQGSEA. The CDR3 runs to 13 residues. Here the CDR3 DNA reads TGCAGCGTTACGACAGGGGGTAACACTGAAGCTTTCTTT. It is translated as CSVTTGGNTEAFF.

The chain employs TRBV7-2 and TRBJ2-3; D might be TRBD1 or TRBD2, each matching 6 bases. The CDR3 has 13 amino acids. Germline CDR1 and CDR2: SGHTA and FQGNSA. The V end was cut by 5 bases, the J end by 8 bases, with 14 bases between. The CDR3 DNA is TGTGCCAGCAGCCCGGGGGCTCGGGGTACGCAGTATTTT. It translates to CASSPGARGTQYF.

The V gene is TRBV11-3, the J gene TRBJ2-3, with TRBD2 matching 8 bases. CDR1 is SGHNT, CDR2 YENEEA, per germline. The V gene end was trimmed by 5 bases and the J gene end by 2 bases; junction bases not matched to a gene: 6. This CDR3 comprises 15 residues. The CDR3 nucleotides read TGTGCCAGCAGCCCCGGGACTAGATACACAGATACGCAGTATTTT. Translating gives CASSPGTRYTDTQYF.

The chain combines TRBV19 with TRBJ2-7, with 10 positions matching TRBD2. CDR1 and CDR2 (germline): LNHDA, SQIVND (reference sequence). V trimming: 3 bases; J trimming: 6 bases; junction bases outside the gene matches: 8. CDR3 size: 15 residues. Here the CDR3 reads CASSILLAGKREQYF. The CDR3, as DNA: TGTGCCAGTAGTATTCTACTAGCGGGAAAGCGCGAGCAGTACTTC.

The J gene is TRBJ2-7, the V gene TRBV12-5; D might be TRBD1 (6 bases). V gave up 6 bases and J gave up 4 bases, with 10 bases separating them. The CDR3 totals 12 residues. Germline CDR1 reads LGHNT; CDR2 reads FRNRAP. The CDR3 region is CASGTGVYEQYF. CDR3 coding DNA: TGTGCTAGTGGGACAGGAGTATACGAGCAGTACTTC.

The chain has TRBV19 and TRBJ1-1; perhaps TRBD1 as D (5 bases). The ends were cut back, 2 bases at V and 1 base at J, with 11 bases in the middle. CDR1 and CDR2 from the germline V gene are LNHDA and SQIVND (reference sequence). CDR3 size: 15 residues. CDR3 DNA sequence: TGTGCCAGTAGTATACAGGACAAGACGAACACTGAAGCTTTCTTT. Translating gives CASSIQDKTNTEAFF.

The chain combines TRBV2 with TRBJ2-1; TRBD2 might be the D (6 bases). Germline CDR1 SNHLY, CDR2 FYNNEI. V was pared by 4 bases and J by 5 bases, with 15 bases between. The CDR3 is 15 amino acids. CDR3 DNA: TGTGCCAGCAGTGTAGGGCTAGCGATAGACAATGAGCAGTTCTTC. It translates to CASSVGLAIDNEQFF.

V and J are TRBV5-6 and TRBJ2-6; D is undetermined. The V end lost 6 bases, the J end lost 3 bases, and 13 bases lay between the germline ends. CDR3 length equals 15 residues. Per germline, CDR1 SGHDT and CDR2 YYEEEE. CDR3 in amino acids: CASNSVRNGANVLTF. The CDR3, as DNA: TGTGCCAGCAATTCGGTGCGTAATGGGGCCAACGTCCTGACTTTC.

The chain recombines TRBV5-1 with TRBJ2-7, with 14 bases aligning to TRBD2. The V and J ends lost 4 bases and 2 bases, in that order; junction bases with no gene match: 2. The CDR3 runs 15 residues. Per germline, CDR1 SGHRS and CDR2 YFSETQ. The DNA of the CDR3 is TGCGCCAGCAGCGTGACTAGCGGGAGGGCCTACGAGCAGTACTTC. Encoded protein: CASSVTSGRAYEQYF.